This is a list of T cell receptor beta chains from one sample in a study of immune evolution from preneoplasia to lung adenocarcinoma. This table comes from immunoSEQ multiplex PCR, and its TCRdb copy is limited to in-frame clones, with some not included. In the table there are tens of thousands of clones, around 75% of which are singletons. Sequenced material: FFPE invasive lung adenocarcinoma tissue. The source is a person between 60 and 69 years old with lung adenocarcinoma. Each CDR3 is given with its conserved first and last residue. D genes are given only for firm matches. The size entry is marked missing in some rows and otherwise reads once, few, many or a size class.

J gene: TRBJ1-1
V gene: TRBV27
D gene: -
clone size: -
CDR3 length: 16
CDR3 protein: CASSLRGDPLNTEAFF
CDR3 DNA: TGTGCCAGCAGTTTAAGAGGGGACCCTTTAAACACTGAAGCTTTCTTT

J gene: TRBJ1-3
V gene: TRBV2
D gene: -
clone size: -
CDR3 length: 15
CDR3 protein: CASSADTGSGNTIYF
CDR3 DNA: TGTGCCAGCAGTGCCGATACAGGGTCTGGAAACACCATATATTTT

J gene: TRBJ1-1
V gene: TRBV10-1
D gene: TRBD1
clone size: few
CDR3 length: 13
CDR3 protein: CASTDREEAEAFF
CDR3 DNA: TGCGCCAGCACCGACAGGGAGGAGGCTGAAGCTTTCTTT

J gene: TRBJ1-2
V gene: TRBV7-6
D gene: TRBD1
clone size: -
CDR3 length: 15
CDR3 protein: CASSVGTGGREGYTF
CDR3 DNA: TGTGCCAGCAGCGTAGGTACAGGGGGCCGTGAAGGCTACACCTTC

J gene: TRBJ2-2
V gene: TRBV30
D gene: TRBD1
clone size: medium-sized
CDR3 length: 14
CDR3 protein: CAWSRTGRTGELFF
CDR3 DNA: TGTGCCTGGAGTAGGACAGGGCGGACCGGGGAGCTGTTTTTT

J gene: TRBJ1-2
V gene: TRBV5-1
D gene: -
clone size: once
CDR3 length: 15
CDR3 protein: CASSPGNRDSYGYTF
CDR3 DNA: TGCGCCAGCAGCCCGGGAAACAGGGATAGCTATGGCTACACCTTC

J gene: TRBJ2-7
V gene: TRBV6-6
D gene: -
clone size: -
CDR3 length: 16
CDR3 protein: CASSYSTAGLSYEQYF
CDR3 DNA: TGTGCCAGCAGTTACTCGACGGCAGGTCTCTCCTACGAGCAGTACTTC

J gene: TRBJ1-1
V gene: TRBV18
D gene: -
clone size: -
CDR3 length: 14
CDR3 protein: CASSPYRGDTEAFF
CDR3 DNA: TGTGCCAGCTCACCTTACCGCGGGGACACTGAAGCTTTCTTT

J gene: TRBJ2-3
V gene: TRBV28
D gene: -
clone size: -
CDR3 length: 16
CDR3 protein: CASSSPQGVGTDTQYF
CDR3 DNA: TGTGCCAGCAGTTCACCCCAGGGAGTGGGCACAGATACGCAGTATTTT

J gene: TRBJ1-5
V gene: TRBV2
D gene: -
clone size: -
CDR3 length: 14
CDR3 protein: CASTSSMGNQPQHF
CDR3 DNA: TGTGCCAGCACGTCCTCTATGGGGAATCAGCCCCAGCATTTT

J gene: TRBJ1-5
V gene: TRBV2
D gene: -
clone size: -
CDR3 length: 15
CDR3 protein: CASSEALGGHQPQHF
CDR3 DNA: TGTGCCAGCAGTGAAGCGCTGGGGGGCCATCAGCCCCAGCATTTT

J gene: TRBJ1-1
V gene: TRBV29-1
D gene: -
clone size: -
CDR3 length: 13
CDR3 protein: CSGGRGERTEAFF
CDR3 DNA: TGCAGCGGAGGCCGGGGTGAGCGCACTGAAGCTTTCTTT

J gene: TRBJ1-4
V gene: TRBV7-8
D gene: TRBD1
clone size: -
CDR3 length: 17
CDR3 protein: CASSLGIQGQGNEKLFF
CDR3 DNA: TGTGCCAGCAGCTTAGGGATACAAGGACAGGGGAATGAAAAACTGTTTTTT

J gene: TRBJ2-7
V gene: TRBV7-2
D gene: TRBD1
clone size: -
CDR3 length: 14
CDR3 protein: CASSPRTGLIEQYF
CDR3 DNA: TGTGCCAGCAGCCCCAGGACAGGGCTTATCGAGCAGTACTTC

J gene: TRBJ2-7
V gene: TRBV4-1
D gene: -
clone size: few
CDR3 length: 15
CDR3 protein: CASSQRDSSSYEQYF
CDR3 DNA: TGCGCCAGCAGCCAAAGAGACTCGAGCTCCTACGAGCAGTACTTC

J gene: TRBJ1-5
V gene: TRBV6-5
D gene: TRBD1
clone size: -
CDR3 length: 10
CDR3 protein: CASRGQGWHF
CDR3 DNA: TGTGCCAGCAGGGGACAGGGTTGGCATTTT

J gene: TRBJ2-1
V gene: TRBV28
D gene: -
clone size: -
CDR3 length: 11
CDR3 protein: CASSLQNEQFF
CDR3 DNA: TGTGCCAGCAGTTTACAAAATGAGCAGTTCTTC

J gene: TRBJ2-7
V gene: TRBV11-2
D gene: -
clone size: few
CDR3 length: 12
CDR3 protein: CASSVGTGEQYF
CDR3 DNA: TGTGCCAGCAGCGTAGGGACCGGGGAGCAGTACTTC

J gene: TRBJ2-7
V gene: TRBV6-1
D gene: TRBD1
clone size: -
CDR3 length: 15
CDR3 protein: CASSADRGIPYEQYF
CDR3 DNA: TGTGCCAGCAGTGCGGACAGGGGGATCCCCTACGAGCAGTACTTC

J gene: TRBJ1-5
V gene: TRBV23-1
D gene: -
clone size: -
CDR3 length: 13
CDR3 protein: CASSWGWDQPQHF
CDR3 DNA: TGCGCCAGCAGTTGGGGTTGGGATCAGCCCCAGCATTTT

J gene: TRBJ2-3
V gene: TRBV9
D gene: -
clone size: -
CDR3 length: 15
CDR3 protein: CASTPRQGSTDTQYF
CDR3 DNA: TGTGCCAGCACCCCAAGGCAGGGTAGCACAGATACGCAGTATTTT

J gene: TRBJ2-3
V gene: TRBV7-2
D gene: -
clone size: -
CDR3 length: 15
CDR3 protein: CASSLVGLRGDTQYF
CDR3 DNA: TGTGCCAGCAGCTTAGTTGGACTGCGGGGTGATACGCAGTATTTT

J gene: TRBJ1-1
V gene: TRBV6-1
D gene: TRBD1
clone size: -
CDR3 length: 14
CDR3 protein: CASSQGGENTEAFF
CDR3 DNA: TGTGCCAGCAGCCAGGGGGGGGAGAACACTGAAGCTTTCTTT

J gene: TRBJ1-1
V gene: TRBV2
D gene: -
clone size: -
CDR3 length: 12
CDR3 protein: CASTSGGTEAFF
CDR3 DNA: TGTGCCAGCACCTCGGGGGGCACTGAAGCTTTCTTT

J gene: TRBJ1-2
V gene: TRBV28
D gene: -
clone size: -
CDR3 length: 14
CDR3 protein: CASSLPGQPLGYTF
CDR3 DNA: TGTGCCAGCAGTTTACCAGGACAGCCACTTGGCTACACCTTC

J gene: TRBJ2-2
V gene: TRBV2
D gene: TRBD2
clone size: -
CDR3 length: 14
CDR3 protein: CASRGLAGAGELFF
CDR3 DNA: TGTGCCAGCAGGGGACTAGCGGGAGCCGGGGAGCTGTTTTTT

J gene: TRBJ1-5
V gene: TRBV19
D gene: TRBD1
clone size: once
CDR3 length: 15
CDR3 protein: CASSRSGTDNQPQHF
CDR3 DNA: TGTGCCAGTAGTAGGTCCGGGACAGACAATCAGCCCCAGCATTTT

J gene: TRBJ1-1
V gene: TRBV6-5
D gene: TRBD1
clone size: -
CDR3 length: 13
CDR3 protein: CASSERTGGGTFF
CDR3 DNA: TGTGCCAGCAGCGAACGAACAGGGGGCGGGACTTTCTTT

J gene: TRBJ2-2
V gene: TRBV14
D gene: -
clone size: -
CDR3 length: 17
CDR3 protein: CATSPLGVGANTGELFF
CDR3 DNA: TGTGCCACCAGTCCCCTTGGGGTGGGGGCGAACACCGGGGAGCTGTTTTTT

J gene: TRBJ1-1
V gene: TRBV4-2
D gene: TRBD1
clone size: once
CDR3 length: 15
CDR3 protein: CASSQKQGSPTEAFF
CDR3 DNA: TGTGCCAGCAGCCAAAAACAGGGGTCCCCCACTGAAGCTTTCTTT

J gene: TRBJ2-7
V gene: TRBV7-9
D gene: -
clone size: -
CDR3 length: 14
CDR3 protein: CASSLERISYEQYF
CDR3 DNA: TGTGCCAGCAGCTTGGAGCGGATCTCCTACGAGCAGTACTTC

J gene: TRBJ2-7
V gene: TRBV5-1
D gene: TRBD1
clone size: once
CDR3 length: 15
CDR3 protein: CASSRDRGGTYEQYF
CDR3 DNA: TGCGCCAGCAGTCGCGACAGGGGGGGGACCTACGAGCAGTACTTC

J gene: TRBJ2-3
V gene: TRBV15
D gene: TRBD2
clone size: -
CDR3 length: 14
CDR3 protein: CATSEREKTDTQYF
CDR3 DNA: TGTGCCACCAGTGAGCGGGAGAAGACAGATACGCAGTATTTT

J gene: TRBJ2-7
V gene: TRBV28
D gene: -
clone size: -
CDR3 length: 14
CDR3 protein: CASSLRPDHYEQYF
CDR3 DNA: TGTGCCAGCAGTTTGAGGCCCGACCACTACGAGCAGTACTTC

J gene: TRBJ2-6
V gene: TRBV23-1
D gene: -
clone size: -
CDR3 length: 18
CDR3 protein: CASSQPKGPGAGANVLTF
CDR3 DNA: TGCGCCAGCAGTCAACCCAAGGGTCCGGGAGCTGGGGCCAACGTCCTGACTTTC

J gene: TRBJ2-3
V gene: TRBV5-1
D gene: -
clone size: -
CDR3 length: 16
CDR3 protein: CASSLVPLITTDTQYF
CDR3 DNA: TGCGCCAGCAGCTTGGTTCCCCTTATCACCACAGATACGCAGTATTTT

J gene: TRBJ2-1
V gene: TRBV27
D gene: TRBD2
clone size: few
CDR3 length: 15
CDR3 protein: CASSQRTSGSNEQFF
CDR3 DNA: TGTGCCAGCAGTCAAAGGACTAGCGGGAGCAATGAGCAGTTCTTC

J gene: TRBJ2-3
V gene: TRBV28
D gene: TRBD2
clone size: few
CDR3 length: 14
CDR3 protein: CASSFLAGTDTQYF
CDR3 DNA: TGTGCCAGCAGTTTTTTAGCGGGAACAGATACGCAGTATTTT

J gene: TRBJ1-2
V gene: TRBV7-2
D gene: -
clone size: -
CDR3 length: 12
CDR3 protein: CASSEFLGEGTF
CDR3 DNA: TGTGCCAGCAGCGAGTTCCTCGGGGAGGGCACCTTC

J gene: TRBJ1-3
V gene: TRBV30
D gene: -
clone size: once
CDR3 length: 18
CDR3 protein: CAWSVRARGAISGNTIYF
CDR3 DNA: TGTGCCTGGAGTGTACGGGCCAGGGGAGCTATCTCTGGAAACACCATATATTTT